The 10 T cell receptor beta chains below come from one sample, sequenced in a study of CD8 T cells in ankylosing spondylitis. TCRdb used MiXCR to reprocess the 5' RACE reads, holding one entry per CDR3 protein. The table records 150,000 to 200,000 distinct CDR3 sequences, 18% of them present only once. Source material: blood, either unsorted or a sorted T cell fraction (not recorded which). These receptor sequences come from a male donor between 10 and 30 years old with ankylosing spondylitis or in good health (not recorded which).

In its sample, this clonotype was seen many times. CDR3 DNA: TGTGCCAGCAGCCAGGGACAAATATCCTACAATGAGCAGTTCTTC. Translation: CASSQGQISYNEQFF. The rearrangement joins TRBV9 to TRBJ2-1; D may be TRBD1 (6 bases). Germline loops: CDR1 SGDLS, CDR2 YYNGEE. The CDR3 contains 15 residues. Deletions cut 4 bases from V and 1 base from J, with 12 bases between.

This clonotype was seen many times. This chain joins TRBV7-2 and TRBJ2-2; D perhaps matches TRBD2 (5 bases). With 5 bases removed from V and 7 bases from J, the gap between germline ends came to 14 bases. The CDR3 loop spans 14 amino acids. The germline gives CDR1 SGHTA, CDR2 FQGNSA. The CDR3 DNA sequence: TGTGCCAGCAGCATCCCGGCGGGCATCGGGGAGCTGTTTTTT. This encodes CASSIPAGIGELFF.

There are many counts of this clonotype. The gene calls are TRBV28 and TRBJ2-3; 7 bases map to TRBD2. V shed 3 bases, J shed 1 base, and the junction held 4 bases outside the gene matches. CDR3 length: 15 residues. From germline, CDR1 is MDHEN and CDR2 SYDVKM. The CDR3 reads CASSFPLAGTDTQYF. The CDR3 nucleotides read TGTGCCAGCAGTTTTCCGCTAGCGGGCACAGATACGCAGTATTTT. The whole variable domain, filled in from reference TRBV28 and TRBJ2-3, reads DVKVTQSSRYLVKRTGEKVFLECVQDMDHENMFWYRQDPGLGLRLIYFSYDVKMKEKGDIPEGYSVSREKKERFSLILESASTNQTSMYLCASSFPLAGTDTQYFGPGTRLTVL.

This clonotype was observed at least ten times. The V gene is TRBV27, the J gene TRBJ2-1; D may be TRBD1 (5 bases). Trimming cost V 5 bases and J 4 bases, with 6 bases left between them. Germline CDR1 MNHEY, CDR2 SMNVEV (reference sequence). This CDR3 spans 12 amino acids. The CDR3 coding sequence is TGTGCCAGCAGTCCAGGGTACAATGAGCAGTTCTTC. It encodes CASSPGYNEQFF.

This clonotype was detected many times. CDR3 sequence: CASSPAGANTGELFF. The CDR3 DNA is TGCGCCAGCAGCCCGGCAGGGGCGAACACCGGGGAGCTGTTTTTT. The chain employs TRBV5-1 and TRBJ2-2; tentatively, D is TRBD1 (6 bases). The CDR3 loop spans 15 amino acids. Germline CDR1 is SGHRS and CDR2 is YFSETQ. Trimming removed 4 bases from V and 0 bases from J, with 10 bases in between.

The chain links TRBV29-1 to TRBJ2-3; D remains ambiguous. The CDR3 has 11 amino acids. V dropped 5 bases and J dropped 2 bases, with 5 bases sitting between them. Germline CDR1 and CDR2: SQVTM and ANQGSEA. The CDR3 nucleotides are TGCAGCGTTCAGGTCACAGATACGCAGTATTTT. Its protein product is CSVQVTDTQYF.

The J gene is TRBJ2-5, the V gene TRBV29-1, with D tentatively TRBD2 (6 bases). CDR3 size: 12 residues. V was clipped by 4 bases and J by 4 bases, with 10 bases between them. Germline V gene data show CDR1 as SQVTM and CDR2 as ANQGSEA. CDR3 coding DNA: TGCAGCGTTGGTCTAGCGTCAGAGACCCAGTACTTC. Translating it yields CSVGLASETQYF. Full variable domain (rest looked up from reference TRBV29-1 and TRBJ2-5): SAVISQKPSRDICQRGTSLTIQCQVDSQVTMMFWYRQQPGQSLTLIATANQGSEATYESGFVIDKFPISRPNLTFSTLTVSNMSPEDSSIYLCSVGLASETQYFGPGTRLLVL.

This clonotype was detected many times. The chain combines TRBV4-3 with TRBJ2-5; D is undetermined. Looked up from germline, CDR1 is LGHNA and CDR2 is YSLEER. The CDR3 covers 16 residues. Trimming shortened V by 1 base and J by 8 bases, and 20 bases separated the two germline ends. The CDR3 sequence is CASSQAPPGSQSTQYF. CDR3 bases: TGCGCCAGCAGCCAAGCCCCCCCGGGCAGCCAATCTACCCAGTACTTC.

This clonotype was seen many times. The junction differs from germline at one of its ends, possibly a read error. The chain employs TRBV27 and TRBJ2-5; maybe TRBD2 (6 bases). The CDR3 is made up of 12 amino acids. CDR1 is MNHEY, CDR2 SMNVEV, per germline (reference sequence). CDR3 bases: TGTGCCAGCAGTGGCGCGGCGGGGCCCTGGATCTTC. Translating it yields CASSGAAGPWIF.

This clonotype was detected ten times or more. The chain carries TRBV6-5 and TRBJ1-3, with D possibly being TRBD1 (5 bases). V lost 5 bases, J lost 4 bases, and 12 bases lay in between. CDR3 length equals 14 residues. The germline CDR1 and CDR2 sequences are MNHEY and SVGAGI. The chain's CDR3 is CASSPRVPGNTIYF. The CDR3 region has the DNA TGTGCCAGCAGTCCCAGGGTACCAGGAAACACCATATATTTT.